Listed here are 2 T cell receptor beta chains from one sample, sequenced in a study of T cells expressing NK-cell markers. With the 5' RACE reads reprocessed, TCRdb shows one record per CDR3 protein and no DNA. This sample carries under 500,000 distinct CDR3 sequences, with roughly 7.2% going to the ten biggest clones. The sample comprised blood T cells: a sorted CD56 or NKG2C T cell subset, CD4+ or CD8+ T cells, or bulk PBMC T cells (not recorded which). The receptors shown here come from a woman aged 18 to 75 in good health.

The CDR3: CASSQEGGGARETQYF. The rearrangement joins TRBV4-2 to TRBJ2-5; no DNA is available, so the TRBD2 call from TCRdb remains unchecked. The CDR3 is 16 residues long. CDR1 is LGHNA and CDR2 is YNFKEQ in the germline V gene.

The chain links TRBV20-1 to TRBJ2-1; TCRdb's assignment of TRBD1 cannot be checked, as there is no DNA. The CDR3 has 14 residues. In germline, CDR1 is DFQATT, CDR2 SNEGSKA (reference sequence). This CDR3 reads CSARPRRGYNEQFF.